A selection of T cell receptor beta chains follows, all from one sample in a study of persistence of HIV-infected CD4 T cells. Their specific antigens are unknown. Measured with immunoSEQ multiplex PCR; TCRdb has only the in-frame clones, and not every one. The sample contains approximately 32,000 clones, roughly 82% of which appear only once. Sample: CD4+ T cells sorted from PBMCs after approximately 18-hour stimulation, taken from a patient who received antiretroviral therapy. Every receptor here comes from an adult woman with HIV who was CMV-seropositive. The CDR3 runs from the conserved cysteine through the conserved F or W. A D gene is named only where the DNA matches it firmly. Size tells how often a clone was seen (once, few, many) or the class of an expanded clone, and some rows leave it out.

clone_size: NA
cdr3_length: 15
v_call: TRBV18
d_call: TRBD1
j_call: TRBJ1-6
cdr3_nt: TGTGCCAGCTCACCCCAAGGACAGGCAAAGTCACCCCTCCACTTT
cdr3_aa: CASSPQGQAKSPLHF

clone_size: once
cdr3_length: 17
v_call: TRBV25-1
d_call: TRBD2
j_call: TRBJ2-1
cdr3_nt: TGTGCCAGCAGTGCCATAGCGGGGGGGGGCTTATACAATGAGCAGTTCTTC
cdr3_aa: CASSAIAGGGLYNEQFF

clone_size: NA
cdr3_length: 14
v_call: TRBV10-3
d_call: TRBD1
j_call: TRBJ1-2
cdr3_nt: TGTGCCATCAGTGAGAGGGCAGGGGGCGATGGCTACACCTTC
cdr3_aa: CAISERAGGDGYTF

clone_size: NA
cdr3_length: 14
v_call: TRBV27
d_call: NA
j_call: TRBJ2-3
cdr3_nt: TGTGCCAGCAGACCGGGACAATGGGCAGATACGCAGTATTTT
cdr3_aa: CASRPGQWADTQYF

clone_size: NA
cdr3_length: 16
v_call: TRBV5-1
d_call: TRBD2
j_call: TRBJ2-7
cdr3_nt: TGCGCCAGCAGCTTGGTCGGACTAGCGGGAGCTGGGGAGCAGTACTTC
cdr3_aa: CASSLVGLAGAGEQYF

clone_size: NA
cdr3_length: 12
v_call: TRBV19
d_call: NA
j_call: TRBJ1-2
cdr3_nt: TGTGCCAGTAGTATTTACGGGAATGGCTACACCTTC
cdr3_aa: CASSIYGNGYTF

clone_size: NA
cdr3_length: 16
v_call: TRBV2
d_call: TRBD2
j_call: TRBJ2-1
cdr3_nt: TGTGCCAGCAGAGGGCTAGCGGGACCCCGGGGAAATGAGCAGTTCTTC
cdr3_aa: CASRGLAGPRGNEQFF

clone_size: NA
cdr3_length: 14
v_call: TRBV10-3
d_call: TRBD2
j_call: TRBJ2-2
cdr3_nt: TGTGCCATCGGAGGGCTAGCGGGGACCGGGGAGCTGTTTTTT
cdr3_aa: CAIGGLAGTGELFF

clone_size: NA
cdr3_length: 14
v_call: TRBV19
d_call: TRBD1
j_call: TRBJ1-2
cdr3_nt: TGTGCCAGTAGTACGGGACAGTTAAACTATGGCTACACCTTC
cdr3_aa: CASSTGQLNYGYTF

clone_size: NA
cdr3_length: 15
v_call: TRBV27
d_call: NA
j_call: TRBJ1-2
cdr3_nt: TGTGCCAGCGGGGGACATTCGGCGACAGAATATGGCTACACCTTC
cdr3_aa: CASGGHSATEYGYTF

clone_size: NA
cdr3_length: 14
v_call: TRBV7-2
d_call: NA
j_call: TRBJ1-2
cdr3_nt: TGTGCCAGCAACGTGCCGAATCATAACTATGGCTACACCTTC
cdr3_aa: CASNVPNHNYGYTF

clone_size: NA
cdr3_length: 14
v_call: TRBV12-5
d_call: NA
j_call: TRBJ1-2
cdr3_nt: TGTGCTAGTGGTTTGGTAGCCAGTAACTATGGCTACACCTTC
cdr3_aa: CASGLVASNYGYTF

clone_size: NA
cdr3_length: 15
v_call: TRBV9
d_call: NA
j_call: TRBJ1-2
cdr3_nt: TGTGCCAGCACCGCGGGAGGGGCGCGCCCTTGGGGCTACACCTTC
cdr3_aa: CASTAGGARPWGYTF

clone_size: NA
cdr3_length: 14
v_call: TRBV10-3
d_call: NA
j_call: TRBJ1-2
cdr3_nt: TGTGCCATCAGTGAGCCAGGGAATAACTATGGCTACACCTTC
cdr3_aa: CAISEPGNNYGYTF

clone_size: NA
cdr3_length: 16
v_call: TRBV30
d_call: NA
j_call: TRBJ1-5
cdr3_nt: TGTGCCTGGAGTGTCGAGGGCCCTGGGAGCAATCAGCCCCAGCATTTT
cdr3_aa: CAWSVEGPGSNQPQHF

clone_size: NA
cdr3_length: 16
v_call: TRBV7-9
d_call: TRBD1
j_call: TRBJ2-5
cdr3_nt: TGTGCCAGCAGTAGTTATCAGGGGGCGCGGCAAGAGACCCAGTACTTC
cdr3_aa: CASSSYQGARQETQYF

clone_size: NA
cdr3_length: 15
v_call: TRBV11-2
d_call: TRBD1
j_call: TRBJ2-7
cdr3_nt: TGTGCCAGCAGCTCGGGGACAGGGATGGGCTACGAGCAGTACTTC
cdr3_aa: CASSSGTGMGYEQYF

clone_size: NA
cdr3_length: 13
v_call: TRBV27
d_call: TRBD2
j_call: TRBJ2-5
cdr3_nt: TGTGCCAGCCGAACTAGCGGCCAAGAGACCCAGTACTTC
cdr3_aa: CASRTSGQETQYF

clone_size: NA
cdr3_length: 15
v_call: TRBV20-1
d_call: TRBD2
j_call: TRBJ2-3
cdr3_nt: TGCAGTGCTAGTGGGGCGGGAGGAGGGACAGATACGCAGTATTTT
cdr3_aa: CSASGAGGGTDTQYF

clone_size: NA
cdr3_length: 16
v_call: TRBV10-3
d_call: TRBD2
j_call: TRBJ2-3
cdr3_nt: TGTGCCATCAAGCCGGGACTAGCGGGAGGTGCAGATACGCAGTATTTT
cdr3_aa: CAIKPGLAGGADTQYF

clone_size: NA
cdr3_length: 16
v_call: TRBV27
d_call: NA
j_call: TRBJ1-4
cdr3_nt: TGTGCCAGCAGTTGGGATGTCAGGGGAATTAATGAAAAACTGTTTTTT
cdr3_aa: CASSWDVRGINEKLFF

clone_size: NA
cdr3_length: 14
v_call: TRBV9
d_call: TRBD2
j_call: TRBJ2-1
cdr3_nt: TGTGCCAGCAGCGTGGCAGCGGGAGTCAATGAGCAGTTCTTC
cdr3_aa: CASSVAAGVNEQFF

clone_size: NA
cdr3_length: 15
v_call: TRBV7-2
d_call: NA
j_call: TRBJ1-5
cdr3_nt: TGTGCCAGCAGCTTAGATCGGGGGAGGGATCAGCCCCAGCATTTT
cdr3_aa: CASSLDRGRDQPQHF

clone_size: NA
cdr3_length: 12
v_call: TRBV27
d_call: NA
j_call: TRBJ2-1
cdr3_nt: TGTGCCAGCAGTCACGGAGTGGGTGAGCAGTTCTTC
cdr3_aa: CASSHGVGEQFF

clone_size: NA
cdr3_length: 16
v_call: TRBV18
d_call: TRBD2
j_call: TRBJ2-4
cdr3_nt: TGTGCCAGCTCTTATGAGGCTAGCGGGGTCAAAAACATTCAGTACTTC
cdr3_aa: CASSYEASGVKNIQYF

clone_size: once
cdr3_length: 14
v_call: TRBV7-2
d_call: NA
j_call: TRBJ1-1
cdr3_nt: TGTGCCAGCAGCTTAGATATGGTTAACACTGAAGCTTTCTTT
cdr3_aa: CASSLDMVNTEAFF